This TCR beta chain was observed in a study of tumour-infiltrating T cells in Burkitt lymphoma. Study context: Overall and progression-free survival were predicted by productive clonality.

V dropped 1 base and J dropped 0 bases, with 13 bases sitting between them. In germline, CDR1 is SGHVS, CDR2 FQNEAQ. The CDR3 is 16 residues long. Generated by immunoSEQ multiplex PCR, the TCRdb table keeps only in-frame clones and is missing some. The repertoire holds 15,000 to 20,000 clones, with 80% as singletons. Material: tumor tissue. The rearrangement uses TRBV7-8 and TRBJ2-7; a possible D gene is TRBD2 (5 bases). This clonotype was obtained from a human donor with diffuse large B-cell lymphoma. The CDR3, as DNA: TGTGCCAGCAGCTTAGTGGAGGCCTCATCCTCCTACGAGCAGTACTTC. Its translation: CASSLVEASSSYEQYF. Full variable domain (outside the CDR3, taken from reference TRBV7-8 and TRBJ2-7): GAGVSQSPRYKVAKRGQDVALRCDPISGHVSLFWYQQALGQGPEFLTYFQNEAQLDKSGLPSDRFFAERPEGSVSTLKIQRTQQEDSAVYLCASSLVEASSSYEQYFGPGTRLTVT.